The subject of this entry is one T cell receptor (beta chain). This clonotype appeared many times. Its binding antigen is unknown. The record has no base qualities; no much larger clone is one base away. This sample stems from a study of human T cells and chemical hapten exposure (dated by TCRdb to the early 2020s). Regarding the complete study: For sensitization, 2% DPC in acetone was applied to a 2 cm by 2 cm area of upper inner arm skin. Throughout the approximately 23-week study period, patients were also given weekly therapeutic DPC doses on the scalp. Patch testing on the upper back used Finn chambers containing 0.01% DPC, with scoring done after 6 days according to International Contact Dermatitis Research Group standards. Alopecia areata with under or over 50% scalp involvement, alopecia totalis and alopecia universalis were represented in the patient cohort, which was mostly female. The libraries were sequenced as a pool, and the TCR yield per sample differed mostly because of small variations in library volumes within the pool. In alopecia patients, the study followed how the peripheral blood TCR repertoire changed in vivo over primary and secondary sensitization to diphenylcyclopropenone (DPC), a hapten. Patient blood was sampled pre-sensitization (week 0) and at 2, 6 and about 24 weeks after DPC sensitization. Approximately 28 alopecia patients provided blood for TCR sequencing at one to four time points (pre-sensitization, 2, 6 and 24 weeks). Study-level results and caveats: Significantly more large CDR3 similarity clusters were formed by expanded TCRs than by pre-sensitization or healthy control sets, consistent with antigen-driven responses. After repeated subsampling, the strength of the expansion versus patch-test correlation and the threshold at which it became significant changed. Alopecia, a presumed autoimmune disease, was present in all patients, so the immune response of the patients might differ from that of healthy individuals. The number of PT1 expanded TCRs positively correlated with patch test score, significant at thresholds 8, 16 and 32 but not 4. DPC sensitization did not change the number of TCRs with a frequency above 1 in 1000, and there was no evidence of changes in global repertoire structure.

Library generation was performed with RACE. These reads were obtained on a NextSeq 500. During library preparation, unique molecular identifiers were attached to individual cDNA molecules so that TCRs could be counted in a quantitative, reproducible way. Both TCR alpha and TCR beta chains were sequenced from each blood RNA sample. The original pipeline was this. A median of about 100,000 TCRs per sample was observed, with a range of about 20,000 to 700,000. The Decombinator software suite was used to annotate the V, J and CDR3 of the TCR reads. For the PS versus PT1 abundance plots, all samples were subsampled to the same number of TCRs (28,000). Expanded TCRs were defined as absent before sensitization and observed at least eight times at the 2-week time point. TCRdb applied fastp at Q25 and MiXCR to the public reads, then kept only in-frame beta chains. Rows are unified per CDR3 protein, each entry keeping the most common DNA and genes. These V and J calls are TCRdb output, not the study's own analysis. For this sample the table gives some 57,000 distinct CDR3 sequences, of which around 9.4% were detected only once. Clones ranked in the top ten supply over 1.5% of the sample.

According to the study, the label for this sample's time point signals: patch test 2, 6 weeks after DPC sensitization. The treatment or condition label, as the study defines it: therapeutic diphenylcyclopropenone sensitization with weekly scalp DPC. At every patch-test visit, the blood draw took place before the patch test was put on. To be eligible, patients had to be aged 18 to 70, diagnosed with alopecia and judged suitable for DPC therapy, while pregnant patients were excluded. Total RNA was extracted from unfractionated whole blood collected in Tempus Blood RNA tubes. This receptor was obtained from a woman aged 45-65 years with alopecia areata. Some clones in this sample may be carry-over from other donors' samples. The material sequenced was whole blood, taken in connection with sensitization to the hapten diphenylcyclopropenone (DPC).

The CDR3 has the sequence CASTLAEINEQFF. The nucleotide sequence reads TGTGCCAGCACCCTTGCGGAAATCAATGAGCAGTTCTTC. The rearranged chain carries TRBV28 and TRBJ2-1, with an unclear D gene assignment. Inclusive of the bounding cysteine and phenylalanine, the CDR3 is 13 residues long. The retained sequence is limited to the CDR3, 39 bases, with the frame set at the first base. In the germline V gene, CDR1 corresponds to MDHEN and CDR2 to SYDVKM. V loses 7 bases, J loses 6 bases, and the germline ends lie 13 bases apart.